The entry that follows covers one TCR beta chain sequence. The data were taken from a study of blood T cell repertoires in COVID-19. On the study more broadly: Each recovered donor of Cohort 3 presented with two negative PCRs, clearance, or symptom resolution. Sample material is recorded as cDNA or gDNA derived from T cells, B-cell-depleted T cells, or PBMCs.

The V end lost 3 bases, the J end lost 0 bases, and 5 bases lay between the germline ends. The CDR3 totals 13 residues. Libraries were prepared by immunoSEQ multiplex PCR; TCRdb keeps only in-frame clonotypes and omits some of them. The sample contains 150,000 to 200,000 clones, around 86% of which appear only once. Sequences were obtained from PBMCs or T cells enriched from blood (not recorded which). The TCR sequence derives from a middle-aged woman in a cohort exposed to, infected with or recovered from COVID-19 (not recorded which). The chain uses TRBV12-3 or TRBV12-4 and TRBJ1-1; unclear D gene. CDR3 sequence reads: CASSFRLNTEAFF. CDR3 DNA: TGTGCCAGCAGTTTTCGGTTGAACACTGAAGCTTTCTTT.